This TCR beta chain was profiled in a study of cytomegalovirus exposure and HLA in healthy donors. About the study: Previous work identified 90 million to 130 million unique TCR beta sequences from around 200 million T cells. Findings and caveats of the study: A link between a missense DCLRE1C variant and TCR beta V- and J-gene trimming emerged from a later analysis. Later, an analysis found that common viral pathogens appeared to be linked with several of the most significant clusters.

Points on this clone: Its antigen is undetermined.

A multiplex PCR was run with 60 Vbeta primers and 13 Jbeta primers. Only in-frame clones appear in the TCRdb table, and some are missing; sequencing was by immunoSEQ multiplex PCR. The sample holds 140,000 or so clones, roughly 72% seen once. The CDR3 contains 13 residues. The V gene's germline CDR1 is SGHDT and CDR2 YYEEEE. V lost 4 bases and J lost 6, with 14 bases in between. The chain recombines TRBV5-6 with TRBJ2-7; the D is unclear. This receptor was taken from a man in his forties in good health and CMV-seronegative. The specimen was PBMCs. The chain's CDR3 is CASSRSPGAEQYF. CDR3 nucleotides: TGTGCCAGCAGCCGGTCCCCTGGTGCCGAGCAGTACTTC.